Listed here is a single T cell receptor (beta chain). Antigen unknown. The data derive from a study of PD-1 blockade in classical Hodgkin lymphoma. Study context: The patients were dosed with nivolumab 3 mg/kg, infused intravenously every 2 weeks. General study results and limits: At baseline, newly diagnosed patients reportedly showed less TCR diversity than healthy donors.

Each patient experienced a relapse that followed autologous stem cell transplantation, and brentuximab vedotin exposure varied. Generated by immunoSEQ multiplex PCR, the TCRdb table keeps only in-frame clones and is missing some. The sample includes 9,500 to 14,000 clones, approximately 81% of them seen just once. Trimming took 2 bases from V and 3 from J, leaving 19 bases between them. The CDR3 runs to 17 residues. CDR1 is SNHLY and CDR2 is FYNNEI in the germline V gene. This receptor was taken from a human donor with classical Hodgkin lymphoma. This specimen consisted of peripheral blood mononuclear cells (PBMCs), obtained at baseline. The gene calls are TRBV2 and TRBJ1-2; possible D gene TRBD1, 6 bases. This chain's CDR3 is CASSESSDRPWDYGYTF. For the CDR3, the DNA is TGTGCCAGCAGTGAAAGTTCCGACAGGCCGTGGGACTATGGCTACACCTTC.